These 21 T cell receptor beta chains were all obtained from the same sample, sequenced in a study of blood T cells in healthy people across ages. The use of a sample-barcoded 5' primer and a J-beta primer mix characterized a second PCR of roughly 7 to 12 cycles. From the 5' RACE reads, TCRdb called clonotypes with MiXCR, one entry per CDR3 protein. The table has over 750,000 distinct CDR3 sequences, approximately 25% seen once; the top ten hold 9.4%. These records were also assigned to another study, of T cells of mothers and their children.

Sequencing input: blood. These receptors were collected from a boy aged 5 to 17 in good health.

This clonotype was seen just once. It may be a read error: a sequence one base away is much more abundant. The rearrangement uses TRBV28 and TRBJ2-5; 9 bases map to TRBD1. CDR1 and CDR2 from the germline V gene are MDHEN and SYDVKM. This CDR3 has 14 amino acids. V was pared by 4 bases and J by 13 bases, with 13 bases of the junction left unmatched. The CDR3 DNA reads as TGTGCCAGCAGTTCGGGACAGGGATCCTACGAGCGGTACTTC. It codes for CASSSGQGSYERYF. Using reference TRBV28 and TRBJ2-5 for the parts outside the CDR3, the full variable domain is DVKVTQSSRYLVKRTGEKVFLECVQDMDHENMFWYRQDPGLGLRLIYFSYDVKMKEKGDIPEGYSVSREKKERFSLILESASTNQTSMYLCASSSGQGSYERYFGPGTRLLVL.

The rearrangement uses TRBV9 and TRBJ2-7; D unresolved. The J call may be incorrect, as the DNA end agrees better with TRBJ2-1. Germline V lookup: CDR1 SGDLS, CDR2 YYNGEE. The CDR3 totals 13 residues. Written as DNA, the CDR3 is TGTGCCAGCAGCGTAGTTGGGAACAATGAGCAGTTCTTC. Translation: CASSVVGNNEQFF.

This chain joins TRBV12-5 and TRBJ1-2; 8 nucleotides line up with TRBD1. The CDR3 consists of 14 residues. After removal of 7 bases from V and 8 bases from J, the junction contained 12 bases not matched to a gene. CDR1 and CDR2 from the germline V gene are LGHNT and FRNRAP. CDR3 region: CASAAGDRPLGYTF. CDR3 in DNA: TGTGCTAGTGCCGCAGGGGACAGGCCGTTAGGCTACACCTTC.

This clonotype was picked up a small number of times. The chain employs TRBV6-2 or TRBV6-3 and TRBJ2-2, with D unresolved. The CDR3 consists of 14 residues. Trimming cost V 0 bases and J 4 bases, with 6 bases left between them. In germline, CDR1 is MNHEY, CDR2 SVGEGT. CDR3 residues: CASSYSLRTGELFF. In DNA form, the CDR3 reads TGTGCCAGCAGTTACTCGCTCCGCACCGGGGAGCTGTTTTTT.

The rearrangement joins TRBV4-1 to TRBJ2-1; possible D gene TRBD2, 6 bases. V lost 3 bases, J lost 9 bases, and 9 bases lay in between. The CDR3 totals 12 residues. The germline V gene has CDR1 MGHRA and CDR2 YSYEKL. The chain's CDR3 is CASSHLAPEQFF. For the CDR3, the DNA is TGCGCCAGCAGCCATCTAGCGCCTGAGCAGTTCTTC.

This clonotype was observed a few times. V and J are TRBV6-6 and TRBJ2-1, with unresolved D. Germline-derived CDR1 and CDR2 are MNHNY and SVGAGI (reference sequence). This CDR3 has 13 residues. Trimming took off 7 bases at V and 6 bases at J, with 13 bases between the two ends. CDR3 DNA sequence: TGTGCCAGCACCCCCCCAGAAGGCAATGAGCAGTTCTTC. This translates into CASTPPEGNEQFF.

This clonotype was seen more than once but under ten times. The J gene is TRBJ2-5, the V gene TRBV7-2, with TRBD2 as a possible D gene (5 bases). The tail of the sequence fits TRBJ2-7 better, so the J call may be wrong. CDR3 size: 13 residues. Per germline, CDR1 SGHTA and CDR2 FQGNSA. This CDR3 reads CASSLQRVHEQYF. The CDR3 coding sequence is TGTGCCAGCAGCTTACAGAGGGTCCACGAGCAGTACTTC.

The chain employs TRBV11-2 and TRBJ1-3, with D hard to call. Trimming shortened V by 0 bases and J by 3 bases, and 6 bases separated the two germline ends. CDR3 length equals 14 residues. The germline V gene encodes CDR1 SGHAT and CDR2 FQNNGV. The CDR3: CASSLESNGNTIYF. As DNA, the CDR3 is TGTGCCAGCAGCTTAGAGTCGAATGGAAACACCATATATTTT. Variable domain in full (rest from reference TRBV11-2 and TRBJ1-3): EAGVAQSPRYKIIEKRQSVAFWCNPISGHATLYWYQQILGQGPKLLIQFQNNGVVDDSQLPKDRFSAERLKGVDSTLKIQPAKLEDSAVYLCASSLESNGNTIYFGEGSWLTVV.

In its sample, this clonotype was seen a few times. The rearrangement links TRBV24-1 to TRBJ2-1; perhaps TRBD2 as D (5 bases). Germline loops: CDR1 KGHDR, CDR2 SFDVKD. The germline V and J ends were trimmed by 2 bases and 4 bases, with 5 bases remaining between them. There are 13 residues in the CDR3. The CDR3: CATSDSGYNEQFF. The CDR3 DNA is TGTGCCACCAGTGATTCGGGGTACAATGAGCAGTTCTTC.

This clonotype turned up a few times. The chain employs TRBV2 and TRBJ2-3, with TRBD2 as a possible D gene (5 bases). The CDR3 runs 14 residues. V was trimmed by 8 bases and J by 0 bases, leaving 12 bases between them. Germline V lookup: CDR1 SNHLY, CDR2 FYNNEI. CDR3: CASRGGPSTDTQYF. The DNA for the CDR3 is TGTGCCAGCCGTGGCGGGCCTAGCACAGATACGCAGTATTTT.

CDR3 loop: CASSNQGKVDSNQPQHF. In DNA, the CDR3 is TGTGCCAGTAGTAACCAGGGGAAGGTTGACAGCAATCAGCCCCAGCATTTT. The chain recombines TRBV19 with TRBJ1-5, with a weak D call TRBD1 (6 bases). V was pared by 4 bases and J by 1 base, with 17 bases between. From germline, CDR1 is LNHDA and CDR2 SQIVND (reference sequence). This CDR3 has 17 residues.

J is TRBJ2-3 and V is TRBV28, with 10 bases fitting TRBD1. The germline V gene encodes CDR1 MDHEN and CDR2 SYDVKM. The CDR3 totals 14 residues. With 10 bases clipped from V and 1 base from J, the junction kept 5 bases outside the gene matches. The DNA for the CDR3 is TGTGCCATTCGACAGGGGGCCGGCACAGATACGCAGTATTTT. Translation gives CAIRQGAGTDTQYF.

This sequence joins TRBV7-3 and TRBJ2-1; 7 bases fit TRBD2. The V and J ends lost 5 bases and 8 bases, in that order; junction bases with no gene match: 9. The CDR3 extends over 14 amino acids. In germline, CDR1 is SGHTA, CDR2 FQGTGA. The CDR3 here is CASSPSGPGDEQFF. CDR3 DNA sequence: TGTGCCAGCAGCCCTAGCGGACCCGGAGATGAGCAGTTCTTC.

The chain recombines TRBV4-3 with TRBJ1-2, with a weak D call TRBD1 (5 bases). CDR3 length: 13 residues. The V end lost 5 bases, the J end lost 11 bases, and 18 bases lay between the germline ends. Germline CDR1 is LGHNA and CDR2 is YSLEER. CDR3 DNA sequence: TGCGCCAGCAGCGCGACGGACACCGGTGCGTACACCTTC. Translation gives CASSATDTGAYTF.

In this sample, this clonotype turned up a few times. The chain carries TRBV11-2 and TRBJ2-1, with D unresolved. This CDR3 is built from 17 residues. Trimming removed 0 bases from V and 0 bases from J, with 12 bases in between. Germline CDR1 SGHAT, CDR2 FQNNGV. CDR3 DNA sequence: TGTGCCAGCAGCTTAGATAATGGCGCTAGCTCCTACAATGAGCAGTTCTTC. Its protein is CASSLDNGASSYNEQFF.

V usage is TRBV6-2 or TRBV6-3 and J usage is TRBJ2-3; D is unresolved. This CDR3 comprises 15 residues. Germline V CDR1 and CDR2: MNHEY, SVGEGT. V gave up 2 bases and J gave up 1 base, with 10 bases separating them. CDR3 in DNA: TGTGCCAGCAGTTACCTCGTATCTGGCACAGATACGCAGTATTTT. Residues: CASSYLVSGTDTQYF.

The chain has TRBV5-6 and TRBJ2-4, with D perhaps TRBD1 (5 bases). Looked up from germline, CDR1 is SGHDT and CDR2 is YYEEEE. V shed 0 bases and J shed 6 bases, with 10 bases lying between them. CDR3 length: 14 amino acids. The CDR3, as DNA: TGTGCCAGCAGCTTGGGCCGACAGACAAACATTCAGTACTTC. Translated: CASSLGRQTNIQYF.

The rearrangement uses TRBV4-3 and TRBJ2-5; D is uncertain. CDR3 size: 12 residues. The V gene lost 4 bases and the J gene lost 7 bases, with 10 bases spanning the gap. Germline CDR1 reads LGHNA; CDR2 reads YSLEER. CDR3: CASSPGIWTQYF. As DNA, the CDR3 is TGCGCCAGCAGCCCTGGGATTTGGACCCAGTACTTC.

The rearrangement links TRBV4-2 to TRBJ2-2, with no clear D. Germline V gene lookup returns CDR1 LGHNA and CDR2 YNFKEQ. This CDR3 has 16 amino acids. Trimming pared 1 base from V and 7 bases from J, leaving 16 bases between. The CDR3 protein is CASSQGAGGYIGELFF. The DNA of the CDR3 is TGTGCCAGCAGCCAAGGGGCAGGTGGATACATCGGGGAGCTGTTTTTT.

This chain joins TRBV18 and TRBJ1-1; D is unclear. The V and J ends lost 3 bases and 1 base respectively, with 12 bases between them. The CDR3 has 15 residues. The germline V gene encodes CDR1 KGHSH and CDR2 LQKENI. CDR3 protein: CASSPKVAGNTEAFF. The CDR3 nucleotides are TGTGCCAGCTCACCTAAGGTGGCCGGGAACACTGAAGCTTTCTTT.

This clonotype has just a few counts. CDR3 nucleotides: TGCGCCAGCAGCCAAGACCCCAGCGGGTCAGATACGCAGTATTTT. This translates into CASSQDPSGSDTQYF. This rearrangement joins TRBV4-1 to TRBJ2-3; the D gene is possibly TRBD2 (6 bases). The CDR3 length is 15 residues. Germline CDR1 MGHRA, CDR2 YSYEKL. Trimming pared 0 bases from V and 4 bases from J, leaving 11 bases between.